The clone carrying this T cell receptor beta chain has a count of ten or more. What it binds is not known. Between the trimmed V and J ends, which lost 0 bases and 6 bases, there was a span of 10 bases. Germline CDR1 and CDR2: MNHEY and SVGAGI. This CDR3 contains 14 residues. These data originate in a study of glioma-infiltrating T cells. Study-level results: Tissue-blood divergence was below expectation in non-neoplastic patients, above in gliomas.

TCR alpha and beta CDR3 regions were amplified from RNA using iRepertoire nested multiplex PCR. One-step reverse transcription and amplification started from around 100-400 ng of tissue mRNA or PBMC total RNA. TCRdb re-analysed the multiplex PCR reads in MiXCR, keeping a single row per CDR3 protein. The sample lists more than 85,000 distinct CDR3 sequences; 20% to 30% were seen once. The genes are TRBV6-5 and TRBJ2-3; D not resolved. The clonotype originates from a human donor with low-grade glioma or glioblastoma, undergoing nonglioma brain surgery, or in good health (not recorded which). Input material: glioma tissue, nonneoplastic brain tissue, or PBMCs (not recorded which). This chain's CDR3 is CASSYSRLGDTQYF. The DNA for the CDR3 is TGTGCCAGCAGTTACTCGAGACTGGGGGATACGCAGTATTTT.